One sample yielded the 28 T cell receptor beta chains listed below, sequenced in a study of cytomegalovirus exposure and HLA in healthy donors. Use of 60 Vbeta and 13 Jbeta primers characterized the PCR. Sequencing used immunoSEQ multiplex PCR; TCRdb keeps in-frame clones, though not all of them. The sample lists approximately 160,000 clones; around 76% were seen once. Sequencing was carried out using PBMCs. The receptors stem from a man aged 40-50 years in good health and CMV-seronegative.

The CDR3 DNA follows: TGTGCCAGCAGCCAGAGGAATCTGGAAGCTTTCTTT. Translation: CASSQRNLEAFF. The rearrangement joins TRBV5-4 to TRBJ1-1; D not resolved. Between the trimmed V and J ends, which lost 4 bases and 8 bases, there was a span of 12 bases. This CDR3 has 12 amino acids. Per the germline V gene, CDR1 is SGHNT and CDR2 is YYREEE (reference sequence).

Only a few counts were recorded for this clone. The V gene is TRBV5-1, the J gene TRBJ2-6, with D perhaps matching TRBD1 (5 bases). The V gene's germline CDR1 is SGHRS and CDR2 YFSETQ. V gave up 1 base and J gave up 1 base, with 12 bases separating them. CDR3 length: 17 amino acids. The CDR3 region is CASSLLASGSGANVLTF. The CDR3 DNA follows: TGCGCCAGCAGCTTGCTTGCTTCAGGGTCTGGGGCCAACGTCCTGACTTTC.

The chain joins TRBV7-8 to TRBJ2-1, with 11 bases aligning to TRBD2. With V trimmed by 8 bases and J by 7 bases, 7 bases remained unmatched. CDR1 and CDR2 (germline): SGHVS, FQNEAQ. The CDR3 extends over 14 amino acids. The CDR3 protein is CASGRVAGGNEQFF. CDR3 bases: TGTGCCAGCGGTAGGGTAGCGGGAGGGAATGAGCAGTTCTTC.

As regards this clone: Other DNA variants within this sample encode the same CDR3. This sequence joins TRBV5-4 and TRBJ2-2; 9 nucleotides line up with TRBD1. Germline loops: CDR1 SGHNT, CDR2 YYREEE (reference sequence). V shed 2 bases and J 5 bases; nucleotides not matched to a gene: 1. The CDR3 extends over 14 amino acids. CDR3 sequence (DNA): TGTGCCAGCAGCTTAGGACAGGGGACCGGGGAGCTGTTTTTT. Its protein product is CASSLGQGTGELFF.

The V gene is TRBV28, the J gene TRBJ2-7; D is possibly TRBD2 (6 bases). The CDR3 is 13 amino acids. Germline V gene sequence: CDR1 MDHEN, CDR2 SYDVKM. Trimming took 3 bases from V and 2 from J, leaving 8 bases between them. CDR3 sequence (DNA): TGTGCCAGCAGTTTGCGGGACCCCTACGAGCAGTACGTC. Translation gives CASSLRDPYEQYV.

The sample holds one count of this clone. The rearrangement joins TRBV19 to TRBJ2-3; D might be TRBD2 (6 bases). CDR3 length equals 15 residues. The V gene's germline CDR1 is LNHDA and CDR2 SQIVND (reference sequence). V was clipped by 3 bases and J by 9 bases, with 19 bases between them. CDR3 sequence (DNA): TGTGCCAGTAGTATGGAGGGGACCAACATTCGAACGCAGTATTTT. It translates to CASSMEGTNIRTQYF.

The rearrangement links TRBV5-1 to TRBJ1-2; D may be TRBD1 (5 bases). Trimming pared 2 bases from V and 5 bases from J, leaving 10 bases between. The V gene's germline CDR1 is SGHRS and CDR2 YFSETQ. This CDR3 has 13 amino acids. CDR3 in amino acids: CASSFSRVYGYTF. CDR3 DNA: TGCGCCAGCAGCTTCTCCAGGGTGTATGGCTACACCTTC.

This clone appeared a few times. This chain links TRBV5-6 with TRBJ2-3, with TRBD1 matching 8 bases. Trimming removed 2 bases from V and 4 bases from J; junction bases left unmatched: 6. This CDR3 has 15 residues. Germline CDR1 SGHDT, CDR2 YYEEEE. CDR3 sequence reads: CASSLPGQESDTQYF. The CDR3 region has the DNA TGTGCCAGCAGCTTACCGGGACAGGAGTCAGATACGCAGTATTTT.

V is TRBV19 and J is TRBJ1-5; D uncertain. The CDR3 runs to 20 residues. V lost 0 bases to trimming and J lost 0 bases, with 21 bases between them. Germline CDR1 LNHDA, CDR2 SQIVND (reference sequence). The CDR3 here is CASSIDRRRLAAYSNQPQHF. The DNA of the CDR3 is TGTGCCAGTAGTATAGATCGGAGACGCCTGGCGGCATATAGCAATCAGCCCCAGCATTTT.

The CDR3 sequence: CASSQQVNTEAFF. CDR3 coding DNA: TGTGCCAGCAGCCAACAGGTGAACACTGAAGCTTTCTTT. The chain combines TRBV7-2 with TRBJ1-1; TRBD1 is a possible D gene (5 bases). CDR1 SGHTA and CDR2 FQGNSA come from the germline V gene. CDR3 length equals 13 residues. V lost 5 bases and J 0 bases, leaving 7 bases between the germline ends.

The V gene is TRBV30, the J gene TRBJ1-3; tentatively, D is TRBD1 (5 bases). The germline gives CDR1 GTSNPN, CDR2 SVGIG (reference sequence). The V end was cut by 1 base, the J end by 6 bases, with 10 bases between. The CDR3 loop spans 13 amino acids. The CDR3 nucleotides are TGTGCCTGGAGTGGGACACTCCAAAACACCATATATTTT. As protein: CAWSGTLQNTIYF.

The V gene is TRBV6-6, the J gene TRBJ2-2; tentatively, D is TRBD2 (5 bases). The CDR3 consists of 15 residues. Trimming took 5 bases from V and 4 from J, leaving 14 bases between them. Germline V gene lookup returns CDR1 MNHNY and CDR2 SVGAGI (reference sequence). In nucleotides, the CDR3 is TGTGCCAGCAGTCCTTCGGACTTTTTCACCGGGGAGCTGTTTTTT. Its translation: CASSPSDFFTGELFF.

In this sample, this clone is medium-sized. CDR3 bases: TGTGCCAGCACCCCGAGCTCGGGGGACACCGGGGAGCTGTTTTTT. Its protein product is CASTPSSGDTGELFF. The genes are TRBV6-4 and TRBJ2-2; tentatively, D is TRBD2 (6 bases). The V gene lost 7 bases and the J gene lost 3 bases, with 15 bases spanning the gap. This CDR3 contains 15 residues. In germline, CDR1 is MRHNA, CDR2 SNTAGT.

This clone was detected only once. The rearrangement uses TRBV9 and TRBJ1-4; D is unresolved. CDR1 SGDLS and CDR2 YYNGEE come from the germline V gene. The CDR3 consists of 15 residues. V was clipped by 0 bases and J by 3 bases, with 9 bases between them. In nucleotides, the CDR3 is TGTGCCAGCAGCGTAGATGGGCTCGCTAATGAAAAACTGTTTTTT. It yields the protein CASSVDGLANEKLFF.

The chain joins TRBV29-1 to TRBJ2-7, with 14 bases aligning to TRBD2. The CDR3 covers 17 residues. The germline gives CDR1 SQVTM, CDR2 ANQGSEA. Written as DNA, the CDR3 is TGCGCGTTTCCCCCGGGACTAGCGGGAGTGCCGTCCTACGAGCAGTACTTC. It is translated as CAFPPGLAGVPSYEQYF.

The J gene is TRBJ2-2, the V gene TRBV7-8; 10 bases line up with TRBD1. Per the germline V gene, CDR1 is SGHVS and CDR2 is FQNEAQ. The CDR3 consists of 19 residues. Germline trimming cut 2 bases from V and 3 bases from J; bases unmatched to any gene: 12. CDR3 in amino acids: CASSLPRPGQGYDTGELFF. The CDR3 region has the DNA TGTGCCAGCAGCTTACCTCGGCCGGGACAGGGGTACGACACCGGGGAGCTGTTTTTT.

This chain joins TRBV18 and TRBJ2-2; 8 nucleotides line up with TRBD2. In germline, CDR1 is KGHSH, CDR2 LQKENI. The CDR3 length is 18 residues. Trimming cost V 0 bases and J 7 bases; bases outside gene matches: 13. Here the CDR3 DNA reads TGTGCCAGCTCACCACCGGATAGGAGACTAGCGCTCGGCGGGGAGCTGTTTTTT. Protein: CASSPPDRRLALGGELFF.

CDR3 bases: TGTGCCAGCAGCTATTCTAGCGTAGTTCCAGCGGAGCAGTACTTC. Translating it yields CASSYSSVVPAEQYF. The chain combines TRBV7-2 with TRBJ2-7, with D perhaps matching TRBD2 (6 bases). The germline V gene encodes CDR1 SGHTA and CDR2 FQGNSA. The CDR3 spans 15 residues. Trimming removed 4 bases at V and 7 bases at J, with 20 bases between.

The chain joins TRBV6-5 to TRBJ2-7, with 7 nucleotides matching TRBD2. The CDR3 extends over 14 amino acids. V dropped 2 bases and J dropped 2; count of bases not matched to a gene: 3. The germline V gene has CDR1 MNHEY and CDR2 SVGAGI. The CDR3 region has the DNA TGTGCCAGCAGTTACCTAGCGGAGACCTACGAGCAGTACTTC. It encodes CASSYLAETYEQYF.

The chain uses TRBV28 and TRBJ2-7; possibly TRBD1 for D (5 bases). This CDR3 spans 15 amino acids. The V and J ends lost 5 bases and 0 bases respectively, with 14 bases between them. In germline, CDR1 is MDHEN, CDR2 SYDVKM. Written as DNA, the CDR3 is TGTGCCAGCAGTCTAAAGCAGGGCAACTCCTACGAGCAGTACTTC. Its translation: CASSLKQGNSYEQYF.

This clone was seen only a few times. This chain links TRBV14 with TRBJ1-2, with a weak D call TRBD1 (6 bases). The CDR3 totals 16 residues. Germline CDR1 and CDR2: SGHDN and FVKESK. V was clipped by 4 bases and J by 4 bases, with 19 bases between them. The CDR3 spells CASSRWIGQLSYGYTF. The CDR3, as DNA: TGTGCCAGCAGCCGGTGGATCGGACAGTTGAGCTATGGCTACACCTTC.

The V call is TRBV28, the J call TRBJ1-5; D gene uncertain. Germline V gene sequence: CDR1 MDHEN, CDR2 SYDVKM. This CDR3 spans 13 amino acids. V gave up 5 bases and J gave up 11 bases, with 16 bases separating them. CDR3 nucleotides: TGTGCCAGCAGTCTGGTAGGTCCCCAGGCCCAGCATTTT. Protein: CASSLVGPQAQHF.

The chain joins TRBV15 to TRBJ2-1, with D tentatively TRBD2 (5 bases). Germline lookup yields CDR1 LNHNV and CDR2 YYDKDF (reference sequence). The V gene lost 1 base and the J gene lost 2 bases, with 9 bases spanning the gap. The CDR3 loop spans 15 amino acids. In DNA form, the CDR3 reads TGTGCCACCAGCAGAGCGGGAAGTCCCTACAATGAGCAGTTCTTC. It yields the protein CATSRAGSPYNEQFF.

The J gene is TRBJ2-1, the V gene TRBV21-1; TRBD2 reflects the table's D call only, with no check against the DNA. TRBV21-1 has pseudogene status. The length of the CDR3 is 17 residues. The CDR3: CASSKVRERLTYNEQFF. The DNA for the CDR3 is TGTGCCAGCAGCAAAGTTAGGGAGCGCTTAACCTACAATGAGCAGTTCTTC.

The chain is built from TRBV7-9 and TRBJ1-3, with TRBD1 identical over 10 bases. The germline V gene has CDR1 SEHNR and CDR2 FQNEAQ (reference sequence). The CDR3 is made up of 13 amino acids. Trimming at V came to 5 bases and at J to 8 bases, leaving 3 bases not matched to a gene. The CDR3 bases are TGTGCCAGCAGCCCGGGGACAGGGGACACCATATATTTT. As protein: CASSPGTGDTIYF.

The V call is TRBV28, the J call TRBJ1-2, with TRBD1 identical over 7 bases. V was clipped by 6 bases and J by 8 bases; unmatched bases: 18. CDR3 length: 16 residues. CDR1 MDHEN and CDR2 SYDVKM come from the germline V gene. The CDR3 loop reads CASSFFHLGQARGYTF. The CDR3 DNA reads as TGTGCCAGCAGCTTTTTTCACCTCGGACAGGCCAGGGGCTACACCTTC.

To note about this clone: One end of the junction is discordant with germline, which a read error may explain. V is TRBV7-9 and J is TRBJ2-1; D is ambiguous. CDR1 is SEHNR and CDR2 is FQNEAQ in the germline V gene (reference sequence). The CDR3 has 14 residues. The chain's CDR3 is CSSSFSFLGEEQFF. The DNA of the CDR3 is TGTTCCAGCAGCTTCTCCTTCCTAGGAGAGGAGCAGTTCTTC.

The chain joins TRBV6-5 to TRBJ2-7; D not certain. Germline V gene sequence: CDR1 MNHEY, CDR2 SVGAGI. V dropped 4 bases and J dropped 0 bases, with 4 bases sitting between them. The CDR3 is 12 residues long. CDR3 bases: TGTGCCAGCAGTTCTAGCTCCTACGAGCAGTACTTC. Translated, it gives CASSSSSYEQYF.